Detailed here is one T cell receptor beta chain. These data belong to a study of T cell changes during pregnancy in multiple sclerosis. The CDR3 consists of 15 residues. Germline V gene lookup returns CDR1 LNHDA and CDR2 SQIVND (reference sequence). V lost 3 bases, J lost 2 bases, and 3 bases stayed unmatched. Sequencing was performed with immunoSEQ multiplex PCR; in TCRdb, only in-frame clones are kept and a portion is missing. This repertoire shows about 63,000 clones, about 93% found once; its top ten account for roughly 3%. This TCR came from a female donor with multiple sclerosis, enrolled in a pregnancy study. The chain is built from TRBV19 and TRBJ1-5, with 8 bases aligning to TRBD1. The sequenced sample was CD8+ T cells from peripheral blood mononuclear cells, obtained in the second trimester of pregnancy. As DNA, the CDR3 is TGTGCCAGTAGTATCGGACAGGGTGGCAATCAGCCCCAGCATTTT. Its translation is CASSIGQGGNQPQHF.